These 15 T cell receptor beta chains share one sample of origin, sequenced in a study of T cells after yellow fever vaccination (dated by TCRdb to about 2019). The sample's treatment or condition, from its label and the paper: live attenuated yellow fever vaccine strain. Receptor amplification or capture employed 5' RACE. Sequencing took place on an Illumina NovaSeq 6000. TCRdb reprocessing: public reads trimmed at Q25 with fastp, clones called with MiXCR, in-frame beta chains kept. Each entry is one CDR3 protein sequence, shown with its most common DNA and genes. Within this sample are roughly 170,000 distinct CDR3 sequences, with 9.3% of them counted one time only. The ten largest clones capture about a third of the sample. Here the sequenced sample was CD8+ T cells sorted from PBMCs, taken 45 days after the yellow fever booster vaccination. These receptors came from a man aged 18-30 years who received the YFV17D yellow fever vaccine.

This clonotype was seen only a few times. The gene calls are TRBV7-9 and TRBJ1-2; TRBD1 is a possible D gene (6 bases). The CDR3 spans 15 residues. Germline lookup yields CDR1 SEHNR and CDR2 FQNEAQ (reference sequence). Trimming shortened V by 2 bases and J by 4 bases, and 14 bases separated the two germline ends. The CDR3 region has the DNA TGTGCCAGCAGCTTACCCGACAGGACCTTCTATGGCTACACCTTC. Translating gives CASSLPDRTFYGYTF.

The rearrangement uses TRBV4-3 and TRBJ1-2; a weak D match, TRBD1 (6 bases). V was trimmed by 1 base and J by 6 bases, leaving 21 bases between them. Germline V CDR1 and CDR2: LGHNA, YSLEER. The CDR3 extends over 17 amino acids. The CDR3: CASSQVSHFDQGNGYTF. CDR3 bases: TGCGCCAGCAGCCAAGTTAGCCATTTCGACCAGGGGAATGGCTACACCTTC.

The chain employs TRBV5-1 and TRBJ1-2, with D possibly being TRBD1 (6 bases). The V end lost 4 bases, the J end lost 6 bases, and 19 bases lay between the germline ends. CDR3 length equals 15 residues. CDR1 and CDR2 from the germline V gene are SGHRS and YFSETQ. CDR3: CASSLGWGANDGYTF. CDR3 DNA sequence: TGCGCCAGCAGCCTGGGATGGGGGGCGAACGATGGCTACACCTTC.

CDR3: CASSPPGGYGYTF. The CDR3 nucleotides are TGTGCCAGCAGCCCCCCGGGCGGCTATGGCTACACCTTC. The V and J genes are TRBV4-2 and TRBJ1-2; D is ambiguous. From germline, CDR1 is LGHNA and CDR2 YNFKEQ. The V end lost 4 bases, the J end lost 4 bases, and 10 bases lay between the germline ends. The CDR3 totals 13 residues.

This clonotype was seen a few times. The rearrangement joins TRBV29-1 to TRBJ2-7, with 8 bases identical to TRBD1. This CDR3 spans 12 amino acids. V trimming: 6 bases; J trimming: 4 bases; junction bases outside the gene matches: 5. Germline lookup yields CDR1 SQVTM and CDR2 ANQGSEA. The CDR3 DNA reads TGCAGCGTACTCACAGGGGGGTACGAGCAGTACGTC. Its protein product is CSVLTGGYEQYV.

The chain uses TRBV4-1 and TRBJ2-5; TRBD2 agrees at 8 bases. The germline V gene encodes CDR1 MGHRA and CDR2 YSYEKL. The length of the CDR3 is 13 residues. The ends lost 4 bases at V and 4 bases at J; junction bases unmatched: 2. The CDR3: CASSLAGRETQYF. The CDR3 DNA follows: TGCGCCAGCAGCCTAGCGGGGCGAGAGACCCAGTACTTC.

This clonotype came up a few times. The chain uses TRBV4-1 and TRBJ2-7; TRBD1 matches 9 bases. Germline V gene lookup returns CDR1 MGHRA and CDR2 YSYEKL. After removal of 3 bases from V and 1 base from J, the junction contained 7 bases not matched to a gene. This CDR3 spans 16 amino acids. The CDR3 DNA follows: TGCGCCAGCAGCCAGATCACCGGGACAGGGTCCTACGAGCAGTACTTC. Protein sequence: CASSQITGTGSYEQYF.

CDR3 sequence reads: CASSLGGGGGYTF. In DNA, the CDR3 is TGTGCCAGCAGCTTAGGCGGGGGAGGCGGCTACACCTTC. The gene calls are TRBV7-8 and TRBJ1-2; the D gene is possibly TRBD1 (5 bases). The V end lost 1 base, the J end lost 8 bases, and 11 bases lay between the germline ends. This CDR3 is built from 13 residues. Germline V CDR1 and CDR2: SGHVS, FQNEAQ.

The rearrangement joins TRBV6-6 to TRBJ1-2; D uncertain. Per the germline V gene, CDR1 is MNHNY and CDR2 is SVGAGI (reference sequence). The V and J ends lost 1 base and 7 bases respectively, with 25 bases between them. There are 18 residues in the CDR3. DNA of the CDR3: TGTGCCAGCAGTTACTTGTCGGCCACCCCAGCCCCGTCTGGTGGCTACACCTTC. This gives the protein CASSYLSATPAPSGGYTF.

This clonotype has more than one count but fewer than ten. The chain joins TRBV7-9 to TRBJ2-2, with 8 bases that match TRBD2. CDR3 length: 15 amino acids. Trimming took 5 bases from V and 6 from J; bases not matched to a gene: 8. Germline V lookup: CDR1 SEHNR, CDR2 FQNEAQ (reference sequence). The CDR3 loop reads CASSPGTSLSGELFF. The DNA for the CDR3 is TGTGCCAGCAGCCCTGGGACTAGTTTGTCCGGGGAGCTGTTTTTT.

This chain uses TRBV11-2 with TRBJ1-2; D remains ambiguous. V dropped 2 bases and J dropped 3 bases, with 7 bases sitting between them. The CDR3 has 13 residues. Germline CDR1 reads SGHAT; CDR2 reads FQNNGV. DNA for the CDR3: TGTGCCAGCAGCTTATGGGAGGACTATGGCTACACCTTC. Its protein product is CASSLWEDYGYTF. Supplemented by reference TRBV11-2 and TRBJ1-2, the full variable domain reads EAGVAQSPRYKIIEKRQSVAFWCNPISGHATLYWYQQILGQGPKLLIQFQNNGVVDDSQLPKDRFSAERLKGVDSTLKIQPAKLEDSAVYLCASSLWEDYGYTFGSGTRLTVV.

The V and J genes are TRBV7-9 and TRBJ1-5; tentatively, D is TRBD1 (6 bases). This CDR3 is built from 12 residues. The V end lost 8 bases, the J end lost 4 bases, and 9 bases lay between the germline ends. Per germline, CDR1 SEHNR and CDR2 FQNEAQ (reference sequence). The CDR3 DNA sequence: TGTGCCAGCGGGACACTTAATCAGCCCCAGCATTTT. Amino acid sequence: CASGTLNQPQHF.

The table lists this clonotype with a few counts. One junction end does not reproduce the germline sequence, and a read error may be involved. The rearrangement links TRBV7-7 to TRBJ2-1; the match to TRBD1 covers 8 bases. Germline CDR1 SSHAT, CDR2 FNYEAQ (reference sequence). The CDR3 covers 13 residues. The CDR3 DNA sequence: TGTGCTAGCAGCCGGTGGACAGGGACAGAGCAGTTCTTC. It yields the protein CASSRWTGTEQFF.

This clonotype was detected only a few times. CDR3 sequence (DNA): TGTGCCAGCAGTTACTCCAAACGACATACTAGGACCGGGGAGCTGTTTTTT. It is translated as CASSYSKRHTRTGELFF. This sequence joins TRBV6-5 and TRBJ2-2; weak D call: TRBD2 (5 bases). CDR1 and CDR2 from the germline V gene are MNHEY and SVGAGI. This CDR3 is built from 17 residues. V was pared by 0 bases and J by 5 bases, with 16 bases between.

This chain links TRBV6-5 with TRBJ2-3, with 11 bases that match TRBD2. The germline V gene has CDR1 MNHEY and CDR2 SVGAGI. The CDR3 sequence is 14 residues long. V lost 6 bases to trimming and J lost 5 bases; unmatched junction nucleotides: 4. The CDR3 reads CASRETSGRDTQYF. The CDR3 nucleotides are TGTGCCAGCAGAGAAACTAGCGGGAGAGATACGCAGTATTTT.